This T cell receptor beta chain was captured in a study of blood T cell repertoires in COVID-19. Study summary: Acute and convalescent COVID-19 specimens originated in the United States, Italy and Spain.

Germline V gene lookup returns CDR1 LGHNT and CDR2 FRNRAP. Deletions cut 0 bases from V and 5 bases from J, with 25 bases between. The CDR3 is made up of 19 amino acids. Per the original methods: How many nucleated cells were present was estimated from reference gene primer amplification. Some clones are missing from TCRdb's copy, which holds only in-frame ones; the method was immunoSEQ multiplex PCR. V, J and clone size derive from that table, while D and trimming were established from the DNA sequence. This table has some 140,000 clones, more than 70% appearing once. The J gene is TRBJ2-5, the V gene TRBV12-5, with D tentatively TRBD2 (7 bases). Sample: peripheral blood. The source of this sequence is a man aged 55 to 69 with acute or convalescent COVID-19. CDR3 DNA: TGTGCTAGTGGTTTGGTAAACCGAGGGGGGGGAAGGGCTAGGGAGACCCAGTACTTC. It specifies CASGLVNRGGGRARETQYF.